One and the same sample provided the 2 T cell receptor beta chains below, sequenced in a study of cytomegalovirus exposure and HLA in healthy donors. With 60 Vbeta and 13 Jbeta primers, the PCR was carried out. TCRdb's table, derived via immunoSEQ multiplex PCR, lists solely in-frame clones and lacks some. The data contain fewer than 250,000 clones, roughly 73% of them seen just once; the ten biggest clones take up 2.1%. Material: PBMCs. The receptors stem from a woman aged 30 to 39 in good health and CMV-seropositive.

The V gene is TRBV6-6, the J gene TRBJ2-1; D possibly corresponds to TRBD2 (5 bases). Trimming left V 7 bases short and J 6 bases short, with 16 bases between. The CDR3 spans 14 residues. Germline assignment: CDR1 MNHNY and CDR2 SVGAGI (reference sequence). The CDR3 region is CASNAGKGPNEQFF. The CDR3 nucleotides are TGTGCCAGCAATGCGGGTAAAGGGCCCAATGAGCAGTTCTTC.

V usage is TRBV5-1 and J usage is TRBJ2-5; 7 nucleotides agree with TRBD2. V shed 0 bases and J 7 bases; nucleotides not matched to a gene: 12. The CDR3 extends over 16 amino acids. Germline V lookup: CDR1 SGHRS, CDR2 YFSETQ. CDR3 in DNA: TGCGCCAGCAGCTTGGCCGGAGCGGGAAATGGAATGACCCAGTACTTC. This gives the protein CASSLAGAGNGMTQYF.